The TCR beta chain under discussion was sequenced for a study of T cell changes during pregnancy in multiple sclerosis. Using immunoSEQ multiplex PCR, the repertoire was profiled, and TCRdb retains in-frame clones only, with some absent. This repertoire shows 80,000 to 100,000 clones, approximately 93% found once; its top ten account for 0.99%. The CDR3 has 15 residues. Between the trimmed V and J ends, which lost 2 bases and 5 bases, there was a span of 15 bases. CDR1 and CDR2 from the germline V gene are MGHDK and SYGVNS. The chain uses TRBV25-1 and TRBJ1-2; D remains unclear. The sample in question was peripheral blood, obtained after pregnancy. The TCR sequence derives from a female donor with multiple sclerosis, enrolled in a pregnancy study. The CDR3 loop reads CASSEGSWPTYGYTF. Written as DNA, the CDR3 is TGTGCCAGCAGTGAAGGAAGTTGGCCGACTTATGGCTACACCTTC.